A selection of T cell receptor beta chains follows, all from one sample in a study of neurological immune-mediated disorders. One entry per CDR3 protein, called by TCRdb with MiXCR from the 5' RACE reads. Of tens of thousands of distinct CDR3 sequences in the sample, about 4.2% were seen once. The sequencing input was PBMCs. These TCRs come from a man under 40 with multiple sclerosis. Each CDR3 is given with its conserved first and last residue. D genes are given only for firm matches. Clone size appears in some rows only: once, few, many, or a class for an expanded clone.

many	TRBJ1-2	TRBD1	TRBV20-1	CSASGSTQGQSGYTF	TGCAGTGCTAGTGGTTCCACACAGGGGCAGTCTGGCTACACCTTC
many	TRBJ1-5	TRBD1	TRBV18	CASSQGAPGNQPQHF	TGTGCCAGCTCACAGGGGGCGCCGGGTAATCAGCCCCAGCATTTT
many	TRBJ2-7	.	TRBV4-1	CASSQRGLYEQYF	TGCGCCAGCAGCCAACGGGGGTTATACGAGCAGTACTTC
many	TRBJ2-1	TRBD2	TRBV28	CASSGELAGGPGEQFF	TGTGCCAGCAGTGGGGAACTAGCGGGGGGGCCCGGTGAGCAGTTCTTC
many	TRBJ2-3	TRBD2	TRBV7-2	CASSLLLAGGQDTQYF	TGTGCCAGCAGCTTGTTGCTAGCGGGGGGGCAAGATACGCAGTATTTT
many	TRBJ1-1	.	TRBV12-3/TRBV12-4	CASSLGSEAFF	TGTGCCAGCAGTTTAGGGTCTGAAGCTTTCTTT
many	TRBJ2-3	.	TRBV5-5	CASSPLRTADTQYF	TGTGCCAGCAGCCCACTCCGGACAGCAGATACGCAGTATTTT
many	TRBJ2-7	TRBD2	TRBV6-2/TRBV6-3	CASSTGLAGGHEQYF	TGTGCCAGCAGTACCGGACTAGCGGGGGGGCACGAGCAGTACTTC
few	TRBJ1-2	TRBD1	TRBV5-1	CASSLGQGKYGYTF	TGCGCCAGCAGCTTGGGACAGGGAAAATATGGCTACACCTTC
many	TRBJ1-3	.	TRBV6-1	CATQGHRSGNTIYF	TGTGCCACCCAGGGACACCGCTCTGGAAACACCATATATTTT
many	TRBJ1-2	.	TRBV5-1	CASSRSANYGYTF	TGCGCCAGCAGCCGTAGTGCGAACTATGGCTACACCTTC
many	TRBJ2-3	.	TRBV3-1	CASSQQGGYTDTQYF	TGTGCCAGCAGCCAACAGGGCGGATACACAGATACGCAGTATTTT
many	TRBJ1-2	TRBD1	TRBV7-2	CASSLGGQSGNYGYTF	TGTGCCAGCAGCTTAGGGGGACAGTCGGGGAACTATGGCTACACCTTC
many	TRBJ2-2	TRBD2	TRBV5-1	CASSSTSGGGAGELFF	TGCGCCAGCAGCTCGACTAGCGGGGGAGGAGCCGGGGAGCTGTTTTTT
many	TRBJ2-7	.	TRBV10-3	CAISNQGWGEQYF	TGTGCCATCAGTAATCAGGGATGGGGGGAGCAGTACTTC
many	TRBJ1-1	.	TRBV18	CASSPLQDTEAFF	TGTGCCAGCTCACCACTACAGGACACTGAAGCTTTCTTT
.	TRBJ1-5	.	TRBV7-2	CASSSWTEQPQNF	TGTGCCAGCAGCTCCTGGACGGAACAGCCCCAGAATTTT
many	TRBJ1-2	.	TRBV6-5	CASSYGEDYGYTF	TGTGCCAGCAGTTACGGGGAGGACTATGGCTACACCTTC
few	TRBJ2-2	.	TRBV5-1	CASRPPGKTGELFF	TGCGCCAGCAGACCGCCAGGAAAGACCGGGGAGCTGTTTTTT
many	TRBJ1-1	.	TRBV20-1	CSANGRATVWANTEAFF	TGCAGTGCTAATGGTCGGGCGACCGTCTGGGCGAACACTGAAGCTTTCTTT
many	TRBJ2-7	.	TRBV12-3/TRBV12-4	CASRGDSGGGYEQYF	TGTGCCAGCAGAGGCGATAGTGGAGGGGGCTACGAGCAGTACTTC
many	TRBJ1-1	.	TRBV5-1	CASSFQGNTEAFF	TGCGCCAGCAGCTTCCAGGGAAACACTGAAGCTTTCTTT